The rows below give T cell receptor beta chains drawn from one sample of a study of CD8 T cells in ankylosing spondylitis. TCRdb re-called the 5' RACE reads through MiXCR, storing one row per CDR3 protein. This table has about 200,000 distinct CDR3 sequences, 6% to 8% appearing once. The sample consisted of blood, either unsorted or a sorted T cell fraction (not recorded which). The receptors were gathered from a male donor with ankylosing spondylitis. CDR3s include the opening cysteine and the closing phenylalanine or tryptophan. Fields, in order: J gene, V gene, CDR3 length, D gene, clone size, CDR3 DNA, CDR3 protein. D genes are given only for firm matches. Clone sizes are given selectively: once, few, many, or a class where the clone is expanded.

>TRBJ2-5|TRBV6-1|11|.|few
TGTGCCAGCATAAGTATAGAGACCCAGTACTTC
CASISIETQYF
>TRBJ2-3|TRBV24-1|14|TRBD1|few
TGTGCCACCAGTGCGGGACAGTACACAGATACGCAGTATTTT
CATSAGQYTDTQYF
>TRBJ2-1|TRBV20-1|18|TRBD2|many
TGCAGTGCTAGAGACCCCCTGACTAGCGGGAAACTCTACAATGAGCAGTTCTTC
CSARDPLTSGKLYNEQFF
>TRBJ2-7|TRBV6-2/TRBV6-3|14|TRBD1|many
TGTGCCAGCAGTTACGAGACAGGGGGCTACGAGCAGTACTTC
CASSYETGGYEQYF
>TRBJ2-3|TRBV18|15|TRBD2|.
TGTGCCAGCTCAGGACTAGCGGGAGGCAGGGATACGCAGTATTTT
CASSGLAGGRDTQYF
>TRBJ2-5|TRBV6-6|14|.|.
TGTGCCAGCATCCCGGGACGGCTGCAAGAGACCCAGTACTTC
CASIPGRLQETQYF
>TRBJ2-1|TRBV27|13|.|many
TGTGCCAGCAGTCCGACCCAGTGGGGTGAGCAGTTCTTC
CASSPTQWGEQFF
>TRBJ2-3|TRBV7-2|16|.|many
TGTGCCAGCAGCTTAGGGGGTTTTATCAGGACAGATACGCAGTATTTT
CASSLGGFIRTDTQYF
>TRBJ2-5|TRBV7-6|13|.|few
TGTGCCAGCAGCTTATGGGTCCAAGAGACCCAGTACTTC
CASSLWVQETQYF
>TRBJ2-7|TRBV28|14|TRBD1|many
TGTGCCAGCTCCAAGACAGGGTCCTTCTACGAGCAGTACTTC
CASSKTGSFYEQYF
>TRBJ2-1|TRBV7-9|13|.|many
TGTGCCAGCATCCCCACAGTGACCAATGAGCAGTTCTTC
CASIPTVTNEQFF
>TRBJ2-1|TRBV6-5|15|TRBD1|many
TGTGCCAGCAGTTATATAGGACAGGGGAGAAATGAGCAGTTCTTC
CASSYIGQGRNEQFF
>TRBJ1-1|TRBV5-6|13|.|many
TGTGCCAGCAGCTTCGGGGTTGGCACTGAAGCTTTCTTT
CASSFGVGTEAFF
>TRBJ2-7|TRBV7-8|15|TRBD2|many
TGTGCCAGCAGCTTTTTGCGACTAGCGAACTACGAGCAGTACTTC
CASSFLRLANYEQYF
>TRBJ1-1|TRBV5-5|15|.|.
TGTGCCAGCAGCCAGTGGCGCGGCGGGAACACTGAAGCTTTCTTT
CASSQWRGGNTEAFF
>TRBJ1-5|TRBV15|15|TRBD1|many
TGTGCCACCAGCAGAGCCAGGGGGCCCTCTCAGCCCCAGCATTTT
CATSRARGPSQPQHF
>TRBJ2-7|TRBV12-3/TRBV12-4|12|.|few
TGTGCCAGCGGAAGGGGAATCTACGAGCAGTACTTC
CASGRGIYEQYF
>TRBJ2-7|TRBV2|14|.|many
TGTGCCAGCAGCACACGGGGGGCTCAGTACGAGCAGTACTTC
CASSTRGAQYEQYF
>TRBJ1-5|TRBV4-3|15|TRBD1|few
TGCGCCAGCAGCCTCCTACTGGGACAGAATCAGCCCCAGCATTTT
CASSLLLGQNQPQHF
>TRBJ2-3|TRBV6-5|13|.|few
TGTGCCAGCAGTTACCTAGGGGGTGATACGCAGTATTTT
CASSYLGGDTQYF
>TRBJ2-2|TRBV10-1|14|.|.
TGCGCCAGCAGTGAGAGTGGTGGTCCCGGGGAGCTGTTTTTT
CASSESGGPGELFF
>TRBJ1-1|TRBV28|14|TRBD1|many
TGTGCCAGCAGTCTACAGGGGGTGAGGACTGAAGCTTTCTTT
CASSLQGVRTEAFF
>TRBJ2-2|TRBV5-1|15|TRBD1|many
TGCGCCAGCAGCCCGGGACAGGGGTACACCGGGGAGCTGTTTTTT
CASSPGQGYTGELFF
>TRBJ1-1|TRBV9|12|.|many
TGTGCCAGCAGCGTAGATGGGGGGTCGGCTTTCTTT
CASSVDGGSAFF
>TRBJ2-3|TRBV9|15|.|.
TGTGCCAGCAGCCCCCGGCGGACGGGAGAAGATACGCAGTATTTT
CASSPRRTGEDTQYF
>TRBJ2-1|TRBV4-3|14|.|many
TGCGCCAGCAGCCAAGATTCAGGATACAATGAGCAGTTCTTC
CASSQDSGYNEQFF
>TRBJ2-1|TRBV27|15|TRBD2|many
TGTGCCAGCAGTTTTAGCGGGCTCTCCTACAATGAGCAGTTCTTC
CASSFSGLSYNEQFF
>TRBJ2-1|TRBV7-8|16|TRBD2|many
TGTGCCAGCAGCCATCCCGGGACTAGCGTCGGCGATGAGCAGTTCTTC
CASSHPGTSVGDEQFF
>TRBJ2-7|TRBV7-2|14|.|many
TGTGCCAGCAGCTTAGACAGGACATACTACGAGCAGTACTTC
CASSLDRTYYEQYF
>TRBJ2-1|TRBV24-1|18|.|many
TGTGCCACCAGTGATTTGTCAGGGAAAGGGGGTTTATACAATGAGCAGTTCTTC
CATSDLSGKGGLYNEQFF
>TRBJ1-1|TRBV5-6|17|.|.
TGTGCCAGCAGCTTGGACCCGGAACTCGTGGGTAACACTGAAGCTTTCTTT
CASSLDPELVGNTEAFF
>TRBJ2-7|TRBV12-3/TRBV12-4|13|TRBD1|few
TGTGCCAGCTGGGACAGGGTGACCTACGAGCAGTACTTC
CASWDRVTYEQYF
>TRBJ2-2|TRBV19|18|TRBD1|many
TGTGCCAGTAGTATACTACAGGGGGCAAGCGTTAACACCGGGGAGCTGTTTTTT
CASSILQGASVNTGELFF
>TRBJ2-1|TRBV12-3/TRBV12-4|15|TRBD1|many
TGTGCCAGCAGACCGAGGGACAGACCCTACAATGAGCAGTTCTTC
CASRPRDRPYNEQFF
>TRBJ2-3|TRBV7-3|16|TRBD2|many
TGTGCCAGCAGCCGCCGGACTAGCGGGGGACCAGATACGCAGTATTTT
CASSRRTSGGPDTQYF
>TRBJ2-7|TRBV4-1|15|TRBD2|.
TGCGCCAGCAGCCAAGCCCCCGGACTAGCCATCGAGCAGTACTTC
CASSQAPGLAIEQYF
>TRBJ1-2|TRBV5-1|15|.|many
TGCGCCAGCAGCTTGGCTGGCGCAGGGAACTATGGCTACACCTTC
CASSLAGAGNYGYTF
>TRBJ2-1|TRBV20-1|15|TRBD1|many
TGCAGTGCTAGAGCGGACAGGGGCGACTACAATGAGCAGTTCTTC
CSARADRGDYNEQFF
>TRBJ2-7|TRBV30|16|.|.
TGTGCCTGGAGTGACAGGGAAGCGGGACTAATCTACGAGCAGTACTTC
CAWSDREAGLIYEQYF
>TRBJ1-6|TRBV28|13|.|many
TGTGCCAGCAGGGCTCAGCAGTATGCACCCCTCCACTTT
CASRAQQYAPLHF
>TRBJ2-2|TRBV11-2|18|.|few
TGTGCCAGCAGCTTAGGTTACGGACAGCGCGCGAACACCGGGGAGCTGTTTTTT
CASSLGYGQRANTGELFF
>TRBJ2-1|TRBV6-1|14|TRBD1|many
TGTGCCAGCAGACCCAGACAGGGTTACAATGAGCAGTTCTTC
CASRPRQGYNEQFF
>TRBJ2-2|TRBV11-2|13|.|.
TGTGCCAGCAGCATGGGAGTTGCCGGGGAGCTGTTTTTT
CASSMGVAGELFF
>TRBJ1-2|TRBV12-3/TRBV12-4|17|TRBD1|many
TGTGCCAGCAGCCTAGACCCGTGGACAGGGACTAACTATGGCTACACCTTC
CASSLDPWTGTNYGYTF
>TRBJ2-2|TRBV24-1|16|.|many
TGTGCCACCAGTGATTTCCCCAGGGTAGGGGCCGGGGAGCTGTTTTTT
CATSDFPRVGAGELFF
>TRBJ2-1|TRBV29-1|16|TRBD2|many
TGCAGCGTTGAAGCCCCGAAGGGCGGGGGGTACAATGAGCAGTTCTTC
CSVEAPKGGGYNEQFF
>TRBJ2-5|TRBV16|15|.|.
TGTGCCAGCAGCCAATCTACAGGGTTGGTCGAGACCCAGTACTTC
CASSQSTGLVETQYF
>TRBJ2-3|TRBV20-1|15|.|few
TGCAGTGCCTCTCAAAGCGGTTCTAGCACAGATACGCAGTATTTT
CSASQSGSSTDTQYF
>TRBJ2-7|TRBV6-5|11|.|.
TGTGCCAGCGGGGCAGGCTACGAGCAGTACTTC
CASGAGYEQYF
>TRBJ2-3|TRBV12-3/TRBV12-4|15|.|many
TGTGCCAGCAGTTCGGCGACAAGGTTAACAGATACGCAGTATTTT
CASSSATRLTDTQYF
>TRBJ2-1|TRBV11-2|19|TRBD2|few
TGTGCCAGCAGCCCATCCGGGACTAGCGGGCGAACTAGGGGGAATGAGCAGTTCTTC
CASSPSGTSGRTRGNEQFF
>TRBJ2-1|TRBV15|17|TRBD2|many
TGTGCCACCAGCAAGGCGGGGTTGCGGGAGGGATACAATGAGCAGTTCTTC
CATSKAGLREGYNEQFF
>TRBJ2-1|TRBV4-1|15|.|few
TGCGCCAGCAGCCAAGATAGCGGATCCTACAATGAGCAGTTCTTC
CASSQDSGSYNEQFF
>TRBJ1-2|TRBV7-6|16|.|few
TGTGCCAGCGCGATGACAGCAGGGATTGCTTTTGATGGCTACACCTTC
CASAMTAGIAFDGYTF
>TRBJ2-5|TRBV27|15|.|many
TGTGCCAGCAAAATAGTGGGGGGGCTAGAGGAGACCCAGTACTTC
CASKIVGGLEETQYF
>TRBJ2-7|TRBV7-2|14|.|.
TGTGCCAGCAGCTTTAATCTCGGCACCTGGGAGCAGTACTTC
CASSFNLGTWEQYF
>TRBJ2-1|TRBV20-1|15|.|few
TGCAGTGCCCCTCCCCTAGATTCCTCCTACAATGAGCAGTTCTTC
CSAPPLDSSYNEQFF
>TRBJ2-7|TRBV7-9|17|TRBD2|many
TGTGCCAGCAGCTCTCGGGCTAGCGGGAGATCGATCCACGAGCAGTACTTC
CASSSRASGRSIHEQYF
>TRBJ1-3|TRBV7-2|11|.|many
TGTGCCAGCAGCTTAAGGGACACCATATATTTT
CASSLRDTIYF
>TRBJ1-1|TRBV6-1|14|.|many
TGTGCCAGCAGGGGCCCCTTAGGGGACACTGAAGCTTTCTTT
CASRGPLGDTEAFF